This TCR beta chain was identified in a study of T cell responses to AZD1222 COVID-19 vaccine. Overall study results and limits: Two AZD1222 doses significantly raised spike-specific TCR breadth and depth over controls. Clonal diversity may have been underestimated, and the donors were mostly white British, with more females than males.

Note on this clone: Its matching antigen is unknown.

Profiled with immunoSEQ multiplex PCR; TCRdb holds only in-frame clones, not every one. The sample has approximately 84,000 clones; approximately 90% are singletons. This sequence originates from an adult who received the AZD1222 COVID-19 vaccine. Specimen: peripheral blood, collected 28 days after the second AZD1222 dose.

The CDR3 DNA sequence: TGTGCCAGCAGCCGATATACAGGGGGCGTCGGTGAAAAACTGTTTTTT. It specifies CASSRYTGGVGEKLFF. This chain uses TRBV14 with TRBJ1-4, with 9 bases identical to TRBD1. The CDR3 has 16 amino acids. V shed 4 bases, J shed 7 bases, and the junction held 10 bases outside the gene matches. Per germline, CDR1 SGHDN and CDR2 FVKESK.